The clone carrying this T cell receptor beta chain has a handful of counts. The trim removed 6 bases at V and 5 bases at J, leaving 4 bases unmatched. Germline values: CDR1 ENHRY, CDR2 SYGVKD. The CDR3 is 13 residues long. The data derive from a study of blood T cell repertoires in COVID-19. Study in general: The United States, Italy and Spain were the sources of the acute and convalescent COVID-19 samples. T cells, B-cell-depleted T cells, or PBMCs provided the cDNA or gDNA that served as material.

As originally analysed: It was from reference gene primer amplification that nucleated cell counts were estimated. TCRdb's copy holds only in-frame clones and misses some; the assay was immunoSEQ multiplex PCR. That table furnishes V, J and clone size, whereas the DNA furnished D and trimming. The sample records around 170,000 clones, approximately 90% being singletons. The genes are TRBV10-3 and TRBJ2-1; TRBD2 matches 7 bases. The TCR comes from a young man who had recovered from COVID-19. Sequenced material: peripheral blood. In DNA form, the CDR3 reads TGTGCCATCAGCGGACTAGGGGACAATGAGCAGTTCTTC. As protein: CAISGLGDNEQFF.